This T cell receptor beta chain was recovered during a study of blood T cell repertoires in COVID-19. At the level of the study: Sites in the United States, Italy and Spain provided acute and convalescent COVID-19 samples. PBMCs, B-cell-depleted T cells, or T cells were the source of the cDNA or gDNA that made up the material.

Seattle patient enrollment occurred during active infection, with longitudinal follow-up thereafter. The V gene's germline CDR1 is LNHDA and CDR2 SQIVND (reference sequence). The V gene end was trimmed by 8 bases and the J gene end by 2 bases; junction bases not matched to a gene: 8. The CDR3 runs 15 residues. Repertoires were generated with immunoSEQ multiplex PCR, while TCRdb's copy carries only in-frame clones and drops some. The table records some 230,000 clones, approximately 86% of them present only once. The sequence came from a woman aged 50 to 65 with COVID-19, enrolled during active disease. Sequenced: peripheral blood. J is TRBJ2-3 and V is TRBV19, with 9 positions matching TRBD1. The CDR3, as DNA: TGTGCCAGTTGGGGACAGGGAGGGAACACAGATACGCAGTATTTT. As protein: CASWGQGGNTDTQYF.